The clone carrying this TCR beta chain has only a few counts. Its cognate antigen is unknown. This sample was taken from a study of CD8 T cells in Susac syndrome. Study-wide background: Patients with Susac syndrome were therapy-naive, treated with corticosteroids, or treated with intravenous immunoglobulin alone when blood was collected.

Study-wide results and caveats: Susac-specific public clones were found in both the total CD8+ and the CD8+ TEMRA repertoires, with some 15 in the former and several in the latter.

TEMRA cells were FACS-enriched, unlike CD8+ and CD4+ T cells, which were negatively isolated. Per the germline V gene, CDR1 is MNHEY and CDR2 is SMNVEV (reference sequence). CDR3 length equals 14 residues. Trimming removed 3 bases from V and 3 bases from J, with 12 bases in between. Random hexamers primed reverse transcription of about 0.5 to 1 ug RNA. TCRdb re-analysed the immunoSEQ multiplex PCR reads in MiXCR, keeping a single row per CDR3 protein. The table includes about 120,000 distinct CDR3 sequences, around 94% detected once. This TCR was recovered from a human donor with Susac syndrome. This rearrangement joins TRBV27 to TRBJ2-7; the D gene is possibly TRBD1 (6 bases). The sequenced sample was CD8+ T cells from PBMCs. The CDR3 reads CASSFGTGNYEQYF. CDR3 in DNA: TGTGCCAGCAGTTTTGGCACAGGGAACTACGAGCAGTACTTC.